The source of this T cell receptor beta chain is a study of T-cell memory formation after mild COVID-19. TCRdb processed the 5' RACE reads anew with MiXCR; each CDR3 protein has one entry. The sample has 75,000 to 95,000 distinct CDR3 sequences; more than 12% are singletons. V was pared by 6 bases and J by 7 bases, with 6 bases of the junction left unmatched. CDR1 is SQVTM and CDR2 is ANQGSEA in the germline V gene. The CDR3 is made up of 12 amino acids. The chain is built from TRBV29-1 and TRBJ2-7; 10 nucleotides line up with TRBD1. Specimen: PBMCs or a T cell subset sorted from them (not recorded which). This sequence originates from a man between 18 and 29 years old who had mild COVID-19 (a few samples of this study predate the infection). Cell type and time point are not known. CDR3: CSVPGTGVEQYF. The CDR3 DNA reads TGCAGCGTGCCCGGGACAGGGGTTGAGCAGTACTTC.